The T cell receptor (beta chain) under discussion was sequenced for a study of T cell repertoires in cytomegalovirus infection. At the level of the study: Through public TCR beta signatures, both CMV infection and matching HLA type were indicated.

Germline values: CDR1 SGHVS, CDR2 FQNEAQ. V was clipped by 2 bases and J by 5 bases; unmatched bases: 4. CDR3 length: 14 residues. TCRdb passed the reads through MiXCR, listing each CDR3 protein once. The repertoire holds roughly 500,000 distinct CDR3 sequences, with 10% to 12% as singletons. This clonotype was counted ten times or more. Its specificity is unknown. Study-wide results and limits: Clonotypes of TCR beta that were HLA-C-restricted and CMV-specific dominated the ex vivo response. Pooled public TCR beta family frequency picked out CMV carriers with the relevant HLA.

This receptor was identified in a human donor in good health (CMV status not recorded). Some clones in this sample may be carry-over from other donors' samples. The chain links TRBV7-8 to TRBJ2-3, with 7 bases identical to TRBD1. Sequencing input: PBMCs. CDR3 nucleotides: TGTGCCAGCAGCTTATCCGGGGACAGAGATACGCAGTATTTT. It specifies CASSLSGDRDTQYF.